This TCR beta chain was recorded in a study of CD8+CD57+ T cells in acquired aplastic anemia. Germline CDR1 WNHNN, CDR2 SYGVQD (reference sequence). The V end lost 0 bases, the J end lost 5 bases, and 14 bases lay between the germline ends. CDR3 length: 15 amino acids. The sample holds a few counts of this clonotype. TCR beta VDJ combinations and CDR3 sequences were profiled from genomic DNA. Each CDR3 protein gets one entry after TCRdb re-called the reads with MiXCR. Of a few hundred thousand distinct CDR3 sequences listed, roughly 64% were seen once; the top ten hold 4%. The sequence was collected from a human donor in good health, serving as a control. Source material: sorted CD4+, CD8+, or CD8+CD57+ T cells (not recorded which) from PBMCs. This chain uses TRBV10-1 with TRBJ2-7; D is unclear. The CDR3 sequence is CASSESRLSVNEQYF. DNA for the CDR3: TGCGCCAGCAGTGAGTCGCGATTGTCGGTCAACGAGCAGTACTTC.